This record covers a single TCR beta chain. These data belong to a study of blood T cell repertoires in COVID-19. CDR3 size: 14 residues. With V trimmed by 5 bases and J by 4 bases, 6 bases remained unmatched. Germline-derived CDR1 and CDR2 are SGHTA and FQGNSA. Original processing methods: It was from reference gene primer amplification that nucleated cell counts were estimated. TCRdb's table, derived via immunoSEQ multiplex PCR, lists solely in-frame clones and lacks some. The DNA was the basis for D and trimming; V, J and clone size are from that table. The sample lists about 220,000 clones; around four fifths were seen once.

The sequence derives from a middle-aged woman who had been exposed to COVID-19. The material sequenced was PBMCs or T cells enriched from blood (not recorded which). The chain carries TRBV7-2 and TRBJ1-1; the match to TRBD1 covers 8 bases. Here the CDR3 DNA reads TGTGCCAGCAGCAGGGGACAGGTAGGCACTGAAGCTTTCTTT. As protein: CASSRGQVGTEAFF.